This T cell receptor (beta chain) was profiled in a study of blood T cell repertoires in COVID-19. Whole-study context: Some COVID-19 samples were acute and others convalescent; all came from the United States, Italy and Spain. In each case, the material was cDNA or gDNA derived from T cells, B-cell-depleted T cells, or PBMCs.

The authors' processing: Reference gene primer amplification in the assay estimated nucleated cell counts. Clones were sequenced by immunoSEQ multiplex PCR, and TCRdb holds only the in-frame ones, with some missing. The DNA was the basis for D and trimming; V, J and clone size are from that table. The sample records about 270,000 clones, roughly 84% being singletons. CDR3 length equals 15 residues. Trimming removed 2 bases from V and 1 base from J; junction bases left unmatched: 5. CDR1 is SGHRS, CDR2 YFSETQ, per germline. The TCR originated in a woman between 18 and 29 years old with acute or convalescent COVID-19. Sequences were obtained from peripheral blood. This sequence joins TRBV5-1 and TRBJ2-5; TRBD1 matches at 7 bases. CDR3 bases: TGCGCCAGCAGCTTAACCGGGACAGCCCAAGAGACCCAGTACTTC. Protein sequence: CASSLTGTAQETQYF.